One sample yielded the 18 T cell receptor beta chains listed below, sequenced in a study of human T cells and chemical hapten exposure. Sample time point: patch test 3, about 24 weeks after DPC sensitization. As for treatment: therapeutic diphenylcyclopropenone sensitization with weekly scalp DPC. TCRdb processed the RACE reads anew with MiXCR; each CDR3 protein has one entry. This table has tens of thousands of distinct CDR3 sequences, 13% appearing once. The specimen was whole blood, collected in connection with sensitization to the hapten diphenylcyclopropenone (DPC). The source of these receptors is a woman aged 50 to 60 with alopecia areata. Some clones in this sample may be carry-over from other donors' samples.

This clonotype was seen ten or more times. The chain recombines TRBV12-3 or TRBV12-4 with TRBJ1-1; D unclear. CDR3 length equals 10 residues. Trimming cost V 6 bases and J 10 bases, with 9 bases left between them. DNA of the CDR3: TGTGCCAGCAGCCTCTATAGAGCTTTCTTT. This sequence encodes CASSLYRAFF.

This chain joins TRBV29-1 and TRBJ1-1, with D hard to call. V was trimmed by 6 bases and J by 6 bases, leaving 14 bases between them. The CDR3 consists of 12 residues. Germline lookup yields CDR1 SQVTM and CDR2 ANQGSEA. CDR3 sequence (DNA): TGCAGCGTCGTCCTCCGGGCCTCTGAAGCTTTCTTT. Translated, it gives CSVVLRASEAFF.

The gene calls are TRBV12-3 or TRBV12-4 and TRBJ1-1, with D possibly being TRBD1 (5 bases). Between the trimmed V and J ends, which lost 4 bases and 5 bases, there was a span of 20 bases. The CDR3 has 16 residues. CDR3: CASSSKGTASSTEAFF. The CDR3 nucleotides are TGTGCCAGCAGTTCAAAAGGGACGGCCTCGAGTACTGAAGCTTTCTTT.

This clonotype came up a few times. CDR3 nucleotide sequence: TGTGCCAGCAGCGTAGGGACTAGCGGAGCCTACGAGCAGTACTTC. Protein sequence: CASSVGTSGAYEQYF. This chain joins TRBV11-2 and TRBJ2-7, with TRBD2 matching over 11 bases. The CDR3 sequence is 15 residues long. Germline V gene lookup returns CDR1 SGHAT and CDR2 FQNNGV. The junction had 5 bases not matched to a gene; V was cut back by 5 bases and J by 2 bases.

This chain joins TRBV30 and TRBJ1-1, with 9 nucleotides matching TRBD1. V gave up 0 bases and J gave up 7 bases; unmatched junction bases: 3. This CDR3 has 13 residues. Per germline, CDR1 GTSNPN and CDR2 SVGIG (reference sequence). CDR3 loop: CAWSVRQGDEAFF. The DNA of the CDR3 is TGTGCCTGGAGTGTACGACAGGGGGATGAAGCTTTCTTT.

This rearrangement joins TRBV5-4 to TRBJ1-2; D may be TRBD1 (5 bases). The CDR3 totals 14 residues. CDR1 is SGHNT, CDR2 YYREEE, per germline (reference sequence). V was trimmed by 0 bases and J by 4 bases, leaving 10 bases between them. The CDR3 loop reads CASSLGGASYGYTF. Written as DNA, the CDR3 is TGTGCCAGCAGCTTGGGAGGGGCAAGCTATGGCTACACCTTC. The full variable domain, in which reference TRBV5-4 and TRBJ1-2 provide the parts outside the CDR3, is ETGVTQSPTHLIKTRGQQVTLRCSSQSGHNTVSWYQQALGQGPQFIFQYYREEENGRGNFPPRFSGLQFPNYSSELNVNALELDDSALYLCASSLGGASYGYTFGSGTRLTVV.

A remark on this clonotype: An end of the junction differs from the germline gene, which may be a read error. V usage is TRBV5-5 and J usage is TRBJ1-2; no definite D call. CDR1 and CDR2 (germline): SGHKS, YYEKEE (reference sequence). The CDR3 sequence is 14 residues long. The CDR3 bases are TGTGCCAGCAGCTCAACGGCGAGCAGCTATGGCTACAGCTTC. Residues: CASSSTASSYGYSF.

In its sample, this clonotype was seen a few times. The rearrangement joins TRBV27 to TRBJ1-5; D might be TRBD1 (5 bases). From germline, CDR1 is MNHEY and CDR2 SMNVEV (reference sequence). Trimming left V 7 bases short and J 1 base short, with 14 bases between. CDR3 length: 15 residues. The CDR3 here is CASKPGDLSNQPQHF. The CDR3 bases are TGTGCCAGCAAACCCGGGGACCTAAGCAATCAGCCCCAGCATTTT.

This clonotype was observed at least ten times. CDR3 DNA sequence: TGTGCCAGCAGAATTATAGGGGGCGACTATGGCTACACCTTC. This codes for CASRIIGGDYGYTF. The chain uses TRBV5-4 and TRBJ1-2; 7 bases line up with TRBD1. CDR3 length equals 14 residues. The V gene end was trimmed by 5 bases and the J gene end by 3 bases; junction bases not matched to a gene: 7. Germline V gene data show CDR1 as SGHNT and CDR2 as YYREEE (reference sequence).

Many counts were recorded for this clonotype. V gene TRBV28 combines with J gene TRBJ2-4; 7 positions agree with TRBD1. Trimming at V came to 6 bases and at J to 6 bases, leaving 14 bases not matched to a gene. Per the germline V gene, CDR1 is MDHEN and CDR2 is SYDVKM. The CDR3 consists of 16 residues. The CDR3 loop reads CASSFPSGTAVNIQYF. For the CDR3, the DNA is TGTGCCAGCAGCTTCCCTTCCGGGACAGCGGTAAACATTCAGTACTTC.

This clonotype was recorded many times. This chain uses TRBV6-6 with TRBJ1-2, with D perhaps matching TRBD1 (5 bases). The ends were cut back, 6 bases at V and 0 bases at J, with 17 bases in the middle. CDR3 size: 16 residues. Germline-derived CDR1 and CDR2 are MNHNY and SVGAGI (reference sequence). CDR3 sequence: CASRNWPGQANYGYTF. In nucleotides, the CDR3 is TGTGCCAGCAGGAATTGGCCGGGGCAGGCTAACTATGGCTACACCTTC.

The V and J genes are TRBV10-3 and TRBJ1-1; TRBD1 is a possible D gene (5 bases). The length of the CDR3 is 13 residues. V was shortened by 7 bases and J by 3 bases, with 12 bases between the two germline ends. Germline V gene sequence: CDR1 ENHRY, CDR2 SYGVKD. CDR3 in DNA: TGTGCCATCAAACGAGGGGATGACACTGAAGCTTTCTTT. It translates to CAIKRGDDTEAFF.

The chain joins TRBV18 to TRBJ1-1; 8 nucleotides agree with TRBD1. The CDR3 totals 15 residues. Germline V gene data show CDR1 as KGHSH and CDR2 as LQKENI. With 4 bases clipped from V and 8 bases from J, the junction kept 12 bases outside the gene matches. CDR3 bases: TGTGCCAGCTCACTCTCCTTGGACAGGGCGGAGGAAGCTTTCTTT. This sequence encodes CASSLSLDRAEEAFF.

This clonotype was seen only a few times. This chain connects TRBV30 to TRBJ2-1; D not resolved. Germline V gene lookup returns CDR1 GTSNPN and CDR2 SVGIG (reference sequence). The CDR3 has 13 residues. V was trimmed by 3 bases and J by 12 bases, leaving 18 bases between them. In DNA, the CDR3 is TGTGCCTGGAGAAGAGAAAGGGCCCTCGGGCAGTTCTTC. Encoded protein: CAWRRERALGQFF. The complete variable domain, with remaining parts taken from reference TRBV30 and TRBJ2-1, reads SQTIHQWPATLVQPVGSPLSLECTVEGTSNPNLYWYRQAAGRGLQLLFYSVGIGQISSEVPQNLSASRPQDRQFILSSKKLLLSDSGFYLCAWRRERALGQFFGPGTRLTVL.

The rearrangement links TRBV7-3 to TRBJ2-7, with 11 bases identical to TRBD2. V lost 5 bases to trimming and J lost 6 bases; unmatched junction nucleotides: 3. The germline V gene encodes CDR1 SGHTA and CDR2 FQGTGA. This CDR3 is 13 amino acids long. The CDR3 nucleotides are TGTGCCAGCAGCGTCGGGACTAGCGGCGAGCAGTACTTC. Amino acid sequence: CASSVGTSGEQYF.

This clonotype has more than one count but fewer than ten. The chain carries TRBV5-6 and TRBJ2-1; D gene uncertain. Trimming took 2 bases from V and 5 from J, leaving 11 bases between them. The CDR3 loop spans 14 amino acids. Germline values: CDR1 SGHDT, CDR2 YYEEEE. The CDR3 region has the DNA TGTGCCAGCAGCTTCGGAAGACGTGACAATGAGCAGTTCTTC. This sequence encodes CASSFGRRDNEQFF. Supplemented by reference TRBV5-6 and TRBJ2-1, the full variable domain reads DAGVTQSPTHLIKTRGQQVTLRCSPKSGHDTVSWYQQALGQGPQFIFQYYEEEERQRGNFPDRFSGHQFPNYSSELNVNALLLGDSALYLCASSFGRRDNEQFFGPGTRLTVL.

This clonotype has ten or more counts. The chain carries TRBV20-1 and TRBJ1-6; tentative D call: TRBD1 (5 bases). This CDR3 comprises 17 residues. Trimming left V 0 bases short and J 0 bases short, with 12 bases between. Germline CDR1 DFQATT, CDR2 SNEGSKA (reference sequence). CDR3 sequence: CSARDAEGSSYNSPLHF. DNA of the CDR3: TGCAGTGCTAGAGATGCAGAGGGGAGCTCCTATAATTCACCCCTCCACTTT.

Only a few counts were recorded for this clonotype. This chain links TRBV3-1 with TRBJ2-1; D is unclear. V was clipped by 1 base and J by 7 bases, with 8 bases between them. CDR1 and CDR2 from the germline V gene are LGHDT and YNNKEL (reference sequence). The CDR3 extends over 13 amino acids. Here the CDR3 reads CASSQAIKNEQFF. In DNA, the CDR3 is TGTGCCAGCAGCCAAGCGATTAAGAATGAGCAGTTCTTC.